This T cell receptor beta chain was identified in a study of OX40 agonist ivuxolimab in advanced cancers. For the study at large: In this trial design, patients received ivuxolimab intravenously at 0.01 to 10 mg/kg every 2 weeks.

Assay: immunoSEQ multiplex PCR; the TCRdb copy retains only in-frame clones and omits some. Of approximately 40,000 clones in the sample, around 77% are singletons; the top ten hold 21%. Blood samples were obtained at baseline, cycle 4 day 1, and cycle 7 day 1. The TCR comes from an adult with an advanced solid tumor such as melanoma, head and neck, liver or kidney cancer. Sample: CD4+ or CD8+ T cells sorted from blood, taken in a trial of the OX40 agonist ivuxolimab.

The CDR3 protein is CASSLSETQYF. The CDR3 region has the DNA TGTGCCAGCAGTTTAAGTGAGACCCAGTACTTC. This chain uses TRBV27 with TRBJ2-5, with D unresolved. The CDR3 runs to 11 residues. The germline CDR1 and CDR2 sequences are MNHEY and SMNVEV (reference sequence). The ends were cut back, 2 bases at V and 5 bases at J, with 3 bases in the middle.